These T cell receptor beta chains were read from a single sample in a study of T cells in localized non-small cell lung cancer. The repertoire was sequenced with immunoSEQ multiplex PCR; TCRdb's copy has only in-frame clones and lacks some. The data contain about 1,500 clones, 20% to 25% of them singletons. Sequenced here: normal lung tissue next to the tumor, sampled before any cancer treatment. Receptor source: a male donor at least 60 years old with stage I lung adenocarcinoma. The CDR3 runs from the conserved cysteine through the conserved F or W. A D gene is named only where the DNA matches it firmly. Not every row has a clone size; where given, it reads once, few, many or a size class.

TRBV28	TRBJ2-2	-	-	CASSLGTNTGELFF	TGTGCCAGCAGTTTAGGGACAAACACCGGGGAGCTGTTTTTT
TRBV11-3	TRBJ2-3	medium-sized	-	CASSRETRSTDTQYF	TGTGCCAGCAGCCGAGAGACTAGGAGCACAGATACGCAGTATTTT
TRBV30	TRBJ2-6	few	-	CAWTRTVEGANVLTF	TGTGCCTGGACCCGAACCGTGGAAGGGGCCAACGTCCTGACTTTC
TRBV12-5	TRBJ2-3	-	TRBD1	CAMAAGGPDTQYF	TGTGCTATGGCGGCAGGGGGCCCAGATACGCAGTATTTT
TRBV6-8	TRBJ2-2	few	-	CASSYSGQDIGELFF	TGTGCCAGCAGTTACTCGGGGCAGGACATCGGGGAGCTGTTTTTT
TRBV9	TRBJ1-4	few	TRBD1	CASSARGPPPGGKLFF	TGTGCCAGCAGCGCCAGGGGGCCTCCACCCGGGGGAAAACTGTTTTTT
TRBV6-8	TRBJ1-1	few	-	CASTLLGGEAFF	TGTGCCAGCACCTTACTGGGGGGGGAAGCTTTCTTT
TRBV9	TRBJ2-2	few	TRBD2	CASSIGTSSGELFF	TGTGCCAGCAGCATCGGGACTAGCTCCGGGGAGCTGTTTTTT
TRBV6-8	TRBJ2-1	-	-	CAISPGGVEQFF	TGTGCCATCAGTCCTGGAGGGGTTGAGCAGTTCTTC
TRBV19	TRBJ2-1	once	TRBD2	CASSPPSGGSYNEQFF	TGTGCCAGTAGTCCTCCCAGCGGGGGGTCCTACAATGAGCAGTTCTTC
TRBV7-1	TRBJ2-7	few	TRBD1	CASTSAVRDRASYEQYF	TGTGCCAGCACCTCGGCAGTACGGGACAGGGCCTCCTACGAGCAGTACTTC
TRBV30	TRBJ1-1	-	-	CACRPPDTEAFF	TGTGCCTGCCGCCCCCCCGACACTGAAGCTTTCTTT
TRBV5-1	TRBJ2-2	-	TRBD1	CASSLEVRGTGELFF	TGCGCCAGCAGCTTGGAGGTCAGGGGGACCGGGGAGCTGTTTTTT
TRBV10-2	TRBJ1-2	-	-	CASSERFGPRGYGYTF	TGCGCCAGCAGTGAGAGATTCGGTCCGCGCGGGTATGGCTACACCTTC
TRBV1	TRBJ2-7	few	-	CASSPALGQGFRQYF	TGCGCCAGCAGCCCCGCCCTGGGACAGGGATTCCGACAGTACTTC
TRBV30	TRBJ2-1	-	-	CAWSVPASEQFF	TGTGCCTGGAGTGTACCGGCGAGCGAGCAGTTCTTC
TRBV6-8	TRBJ2-2	few	TRBD2	CAISDSSGGANTGELFF	TGTGCCATCAGTGACTCTAGCGGGGGGGCGAACACCGGGGAGCTGTTTTTT
TRBV19	TRBJ2-5	-	-	CASSIGQRGQETQYF	TGTGCCAGTAGTATAGGTCAACGGGGACAAGAGACCCAGTACTTC
TRBV7-6	TRBJ1-2	few	-	CASSIGSAGKTYGYTF	TGTGCCAGCAGCATCGGATCGGCTGGAAAGACCTATGGCTACACCTTC
TRBV5-1	TRBJ2-2	-	-	CASSLVPNTGELFF	TGCGCCAGCAGCTTGGTCCCAAACACCGGGGAGCTGTTTTTT
TRBV28	TRBJ1-5	few	-	CASSFAGASQPQHF	TGTGCCAGCAGTTTCGCAGGGGCTAGTCAGCCCCAGCATTTT
TRBV5-1	TRBJ1-5	-	-	CASSPDSINQPQHF	TGCGCCAGCAGCCCAGACAGTATCAATCAGCCCCAGCATTTT
TRBV6-8	TRBJ2-5	few	TRBD1	CASSTGQGYLETQYF	TGTGCCAGCAGTACAGGACAGGGTTATTTAGAGACCCAGTACTTC
TRBV15	TRBJ2-3	few	-	CATSSTGFGTDTQYF	TGTGCCACCAGCAGTACGGGATTTGGCACAGATACGCAGTATTTT
TRBV7-5	TRBJ2-7	-	-	CASSPYPWQESYEQYF	TGTGCCAGCAGCCCCTATCCGTGGCAGGAGTCCTACGAGCAGTACTTC
TRBV11-3	TRBJ2-3	medium-sized	TRBD2	CASSPQREVTDTQYF	TGTGCCAGCAGCCCCCAGCGGGAGGTCACAGATACGCAGTATTTT
TRBV6-7	TRBJ2-2	-	-	CASTFGGELFF	TGTGCCAGCACCTTTGGCGGGGAGCTGTTTTTT
TRBV6-8	TRBJ2-1	-	-	CASCQGYNEQFF	TGTGCCAGCTGCCAGGGGTACAATGAGCAGTTCTTC
TRBV5-1	TRBJ2-7	-	TRBD2	CASSLRPSGQKYEQYF	TGCGCCAGCAGCTTGAGGCCTAGCGGGCAAAAATACGAGCAGTACTTC
TRBV11-3	TRBJ2-3	-	TRBD2	CASSLKGSGKFPYTDTQYF	TGTGCCAGCAGCTTAAAAGGTAGCGGGAAGTTCCCCTACACAGATACGCAGTATTTT
TRBV25-1	TRBJ2-7	-	TRBD1	CASTGGTGQHHEQYF	TGTGCCAGCACCGGTGGGACAGGGCAGCACCACGAGCAGTACTTC
TRBV11-3	TRBJ2-7	few	TRBD2	CASIATSGTYEQYF	TGTGCCAGCATCGCGACTAGCGGCACCTACGAGCAGTACTTC
TRBV11-1	TRBJ2-7	-	TRBD2	CASSLWALANSYEQYF	TGTGCCAGCAGCTTATGGGCACTAGCGAACTCCTACGAGCAGTACTTC